Sequencing of this TCR beta chain was carried out in a study of blood T cell repertoires in COVID-19. Across the study: Sites in the United States, Italy and Spain provided acute and convalescent COVID-19 samples. The cDNA or gDNA used as material had been derived from T cells, B-cell-depleted T cells, or PBMCs.

The CDR3 consists of 15 residues. The germline CDR1 and CDR2 sequences are SGHTA and FQGTGA. Trimming removed 2 bases from V and 3 bases from J; junction bases left unmatched: 4. In the original workflow: Reference gene primer amplification yielded estimated nucleated cell counts. Sequencing was performed with immunoSEQ multiplex PCR; in TCRdb, only in-frame clones are kept and a portion is missing. For V, J and clone size, that table is used; D and trimming come from the DNA. The sample includes approximately 31,000 clones, 88% of them seen just once. This receptor was obtained from a woman of 80 years or more with active or convalescent COVID-19. The sample taken for sequencing was peripheral blood. The chain is built from TRBV7-3 and TRBJ2-5, with 9 nucleotides matching TRBD2. The CDR3 nucleotides are TGTGCCAGCAGCTTAGGGACTAGCCAAAAAGAGACCCAGTACTTC. Translated: CASSLGTSQKETQYF.